Here is one T cell receptor (beta chain) with its context. Its antigen is currently unknown. Trimming removed 2 bases at V and 1 base at J, with 6 bases between. Germline V gene data show CDR1 as ENHRY and CDR2 as SYGVKD. The CDR3 has 14 residues. This specimen belongs to a study of cytomegalovirus exposure and HLA in healthy donors. In the study overall: Early release data held 80 million to 100 million unique TCRs from HLA-typed donors. Out of 350 to 400 genotyped donors, less than 85% belonged to the Caucasian-associated ancestry cluster. Study conclusions and caveats: Researchers reported in a later analysis that a missense DCLRE1C variant was tied to TCR beta V- and J-gene trimming.

The primer mix had 60 Vbeta and 13 Jbeta primers. The data were produced by immunoSEQ multiplex PCR, yet TCRdb's version contains in-frame clones alone and is incomplete. The sample has under 90,000 clones; the top ten hold approximately 15%. Specimen: PBMCs. This TCR was recovered from a man over 45 in good health and CMV-seropositive. The J gene is TRBJ1-3, the V gene TRBV10-3; D is uncertain. CDR3 sequence (DNA): TGTGCCATCAGTGAGAACGGTTCTGGAAACACCATATATTTT. Protein: CAISENGSGNTIYF.